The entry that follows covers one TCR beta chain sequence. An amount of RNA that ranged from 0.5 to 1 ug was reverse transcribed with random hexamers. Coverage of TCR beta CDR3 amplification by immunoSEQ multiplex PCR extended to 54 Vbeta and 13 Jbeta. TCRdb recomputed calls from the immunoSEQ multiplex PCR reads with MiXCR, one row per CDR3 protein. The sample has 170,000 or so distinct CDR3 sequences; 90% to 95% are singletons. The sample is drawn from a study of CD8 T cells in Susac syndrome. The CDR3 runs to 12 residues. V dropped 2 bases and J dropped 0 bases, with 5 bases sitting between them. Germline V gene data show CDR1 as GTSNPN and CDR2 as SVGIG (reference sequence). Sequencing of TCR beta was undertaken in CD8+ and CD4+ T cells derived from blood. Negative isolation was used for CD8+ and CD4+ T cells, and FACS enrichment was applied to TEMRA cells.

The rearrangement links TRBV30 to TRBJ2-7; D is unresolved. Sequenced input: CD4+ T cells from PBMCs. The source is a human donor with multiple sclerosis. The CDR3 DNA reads TGTGCCTGGAGTATGAGCTCCTACGAGCAGTACTTC. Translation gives CAWSMSSYEQYF. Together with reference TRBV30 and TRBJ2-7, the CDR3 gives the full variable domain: SQTIHQWPATLVQPVGSPLSLECTVEGTSNPNLYWYRQAAGRGLQLLFYSVGIGQISSEVPQNLSASRPQDRQFILSSKKLLLSDSGFYLCAWSMSSYEQYFGPGTRLTVT.